This T cell receptor beta chain was profiled in a study of cytomegalovirus exposure and HLA in healthy donors. This clone was observed once. A much larger clone sits a single nucleotide away, making a read error possible. Assay used: immunoSEQ multiplex PCR; TCRdb lists only in-frame clones, some missing. The repertoire consists of approximately 60,000 clones, with 75% to 95% occurring once and the leading ten covering about 3%. The ends were cut back, 3 bases at V and 3 bases at J, with 8 bases in the middle. The CDR3 spans 13 residues. In germline, CDR1 is LNHDA, CDR2 SQIVND (reference sequence). The sequence was collected from a man between 18 and 35 years old in good health and CMV-seronegative. The gene calls are TRBV19 and TRBJ1-1; D uncertain. Sequenced material: PBMCs. CDR3 sequence: CASSIGGDTEAFF. The CDR3 DNA is TGTGCCAGTAGTATTGGCGGGGACACTGAAGCTTTCTTT. The entire variable domain, with the rest obtained from reference TRBV19 and TRBJ1-1, is as follows: DGGITQSPKYLFRKEGQNVTLSCEQNLNHDAMYWYRQDPGQGLRLIYYSQIVNDFQKGDIAEGYSVSREKKESFPLTVTSAQKNPTAFYLCASSIGGDTEAFFGQGTRLTVV.